This entry features one T cell receptor beta chain sequence. This CDR3 comprises 11 residues. V was pared by 3 bases and J by 5 bases, with 2 bases between. The germline V gene encodes CDR1 MGHDK and CDR2 SYGVNS. In the original analysis: Reference gene primer amplification gave nucleated cell count estimates. The method was immunoSEQ multiplex PCR; TCRdb's version includes in-frame clones alone and lacks a portion of them. V and J calls and clone size follow that table, whereas D and trimming were derived from the DNA. The sample lists about 240,000 clones, 80% to 85% occurring once. These data come from a study of blood T cell repertoires in COVID-19. Study context: Specimens from acute and convalescent COVID-19 originated in the United States, Italy and Spain.

V gene TRBV25-1 combines with J gene TRBJ2-1, with no clear D. Sequenced: peripheral blood. This receptor was taken from a woman aged 60 to 75 with active or convalescent COVID-19. CDR3 sequence (DNA): TGTGCCAGCAGTGATAACAATGAGCAGTTCTTC. Amino acids: CASSDNNEQFF. Complete variable domain (other parts from reference TRBV25-1 and TRBJ2-1): EADIYQTPRYLVIGTGKKITLECSQTMGHDKMYWYQQDPGMELHLIHYSYGVNSTEKGDLSSESTVSRIRTEHFPLTLESARPSHTSQYLCASSDNNEQFFGPGTRLTVL.